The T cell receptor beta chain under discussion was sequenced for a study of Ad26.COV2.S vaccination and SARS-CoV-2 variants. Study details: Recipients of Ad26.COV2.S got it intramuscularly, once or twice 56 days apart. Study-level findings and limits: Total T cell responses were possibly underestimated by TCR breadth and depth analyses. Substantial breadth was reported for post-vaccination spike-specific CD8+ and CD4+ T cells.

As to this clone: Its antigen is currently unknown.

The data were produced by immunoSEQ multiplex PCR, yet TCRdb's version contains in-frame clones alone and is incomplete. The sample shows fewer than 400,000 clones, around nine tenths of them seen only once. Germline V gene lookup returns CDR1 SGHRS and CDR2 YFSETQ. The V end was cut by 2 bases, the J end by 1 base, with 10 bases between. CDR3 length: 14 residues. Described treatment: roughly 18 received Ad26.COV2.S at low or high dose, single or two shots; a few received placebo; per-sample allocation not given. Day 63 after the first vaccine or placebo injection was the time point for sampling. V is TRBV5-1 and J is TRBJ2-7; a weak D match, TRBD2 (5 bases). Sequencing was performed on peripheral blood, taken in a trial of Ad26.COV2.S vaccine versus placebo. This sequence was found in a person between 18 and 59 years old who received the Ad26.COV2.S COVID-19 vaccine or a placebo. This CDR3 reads CASSFTRRSYEQYF. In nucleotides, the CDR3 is TGCGCCAGCAGCTTTACGAGGAGGTCCTACGAGCAGTACTTC.